The T cell receptor (beta chain) under discussion was sequenced for a study of graft-versus-host responses after intestinal transplantation listed by TCRdb under 2021. Study-wide context: Recipients received multivisceral, liver-intestinal, or isolated intestinal transplants. After intestinal transplantation, graft-versus-host and host-versus-graft alloreactive T cell clones in the graft, circulation and bone marrow were tracked using bulk TCR-beta CDR3 sequencing. Alloreactive clones were identified by sequencing pre-transplant mixed lymphocyte reaction products and comparing them with unstimulated pre-transplant donor and recipient T cells. Rather than going through the commercial service, samples from a few later patients were sequenced in-house on an Illumina MiSeq and processed with MiXCR. Anti-thymocyte globulin induction was given to all recipients, followed by maintenance tacrolimus and steroids for around three years. The cohort enrolled roughly 25 intestinal transplant recipients including one retransplant, and a few patients lacking pretransplant specimens were excluded. A peak of at least 4% donor T cells among recipient peripheral blood mononuclear cells was the definition used for donor T cell macrochimerism. Results and caveats for the whole study, not just this receptor: Patients with donor T cell macrochimerism had high GvH to HvG T cell clonal ratios in their allografts. Early after transplant, peak levels of circulating GvH clones were found to be associated with declines in HvG clones. The relatively low number and heterogeneity of intestinal transplant patients limited the conclusions. GvH clones were detected in recipient bone marrow, and some of these GvH clones were observed earlier in ileal mucosa or blood, consistent with an intestinal mucosal origin.

Interpreted using the paper, the time point label stands for: cells obtained before transplantation from donor or recipient. CD3+CD4+ and CD3+CD8+ populations were FACS-sorted from unstimulated pre-transplant donor and recipient cells taken from spleen or lymph nodes. The library was prepared using the immunoSEQ multiplex PCR assay. For most patients, genomic DNA was isolated with the Qiagen DNeasy Blood and Tissue Kit and sent frozen to Adaptive Biotechnologies for TCR sequencing. High-throughput TCR-beta CDR3 sequencing of genomic DNA from most patients was performed by Adaptive Biotechnologies. On the study's bioinformatics: Adaptive's ImmunoSEQ software supplied the TCR sequencing data for around 17 patients, while MiXCR and VDJtools were used to process a few other patients. CD4 versus CD8 sorting errors were corrected by removing sequences found in both subsets at a frequency ratio below 5:1. CDR3 nucleotide sequences shared between donor and recipient were removed because their origin could not be assigned. Alloreactive clones required at least 2-fold expansion over unstimulated cells and minimum CFSE-low frequency of 0.002% (template counts) or 0.001% (read counts). Mappable clones were those detected in sequenced pre-transplant spleen, lymph node, or MLR CFSE-low populations of the donor or recipient. The cumulative frequency of alloreactive clones was calculated as a percentage of all sequences, weighted by copy number. The immuneACCESS repertoire file appears here via TCRdb, limited to in-frame rearrangements. These files lack a portion of the clones; in checked studies, under half of the deficit traces to unresolved V genes, and the cause of the others is not known. V and J calls and clone size are those listed in that table; D and trimming were worked out from the DNA. Recorded for this sample are about 130,000 clones; 85% to 95% of them occurred a single time. Jointly, the top ten make up roughly 0.16% of the sample.

Of note for this clone: This receptor's antigen is unknown. Per-base quality was not reported, and no clone a single base away is much larger than it.

This sequence was found in a human donor who received an intestinal transplant. The sample here was unstimulated CD4+ T cells sorted from spleen or lymph node cells, taken before intestinal transplant.

CDR3 sequence: CASRSSGNTIYF. The DNA is TGTGCCAGCAGAAGCTCTGGAAACACCATATATTTT. The rearrangement joined TRBV27 to TRBJ1-3, with no D gene named confidently. There are 12 amino acids in the CDR3, from cysteine to phenylalanine inclusive. Solely the CDR3 DNA is kept, with 36 bases framed from the first base. Based on the germline V gene (reference sequence), the CDR1 and CDR2 sequences are MNHEY and SMNVEV. Deletion took 6 bases off V and 0 bases off J, with a span of 3 bases between the germline ends.